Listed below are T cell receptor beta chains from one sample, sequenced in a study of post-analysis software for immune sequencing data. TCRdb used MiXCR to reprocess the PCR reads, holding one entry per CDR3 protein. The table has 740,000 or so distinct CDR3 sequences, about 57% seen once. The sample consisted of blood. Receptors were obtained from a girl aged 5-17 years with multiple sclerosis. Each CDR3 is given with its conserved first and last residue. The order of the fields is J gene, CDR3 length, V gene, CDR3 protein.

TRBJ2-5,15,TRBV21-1,CASSKGEGCQETQYF
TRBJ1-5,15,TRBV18,CASVEDQRGNQPQHF
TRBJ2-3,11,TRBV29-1,CSVTGIDTQYF
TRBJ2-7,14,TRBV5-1,CASSPPSSTYEQYF
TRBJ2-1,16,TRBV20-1,CSARDRGEGHYNEQFF
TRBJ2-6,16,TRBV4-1,CASSQEQGAGANVLTF
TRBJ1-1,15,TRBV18,CASSPPTGPNTEAFF
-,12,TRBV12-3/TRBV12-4,CASSTFASEQYF
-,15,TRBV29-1,CSVDRLADSYNEQFF
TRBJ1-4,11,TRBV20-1,CSGSFNEKLFF
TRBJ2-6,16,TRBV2,CASGLGTGTGANVLTF
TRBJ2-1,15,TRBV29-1,CSGRTRRDTYNEQFF
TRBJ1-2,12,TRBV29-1,CSVEEQNWKHTF
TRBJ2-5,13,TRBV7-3,CASSRGSEETQYF
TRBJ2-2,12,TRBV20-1,CSAPGDTGELFF
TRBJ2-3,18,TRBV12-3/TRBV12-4,CASSFLSGTGTSTDTQYF
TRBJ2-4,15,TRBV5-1,CASSPAGTGGYEQYF
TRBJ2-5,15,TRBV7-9,CASSLGALLRETQYF
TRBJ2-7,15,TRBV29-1,CSVAGLAGDPYEQYF
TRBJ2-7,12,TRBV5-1,CASSLDGYEQYF
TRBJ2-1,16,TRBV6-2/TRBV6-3,CASSYSARLAGHEQFF
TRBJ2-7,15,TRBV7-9,CASSPPKGSANEQYF
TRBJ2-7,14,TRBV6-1,CASSGALGSYEQYF
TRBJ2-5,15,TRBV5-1,CASSFGDRSQETQYF
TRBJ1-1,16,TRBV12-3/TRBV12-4,CASSLRSSRGNTEAFF
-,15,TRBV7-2,CASSLGVGTGNEQYF
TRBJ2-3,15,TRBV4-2,CASSLAGVSADTQYF